This T cell receptor beta chain was retrieved from a study of blood T cell repertoires in COVID-19. Original analysis: Reference gene primers were amplified, and this amplification served to estimate nucleated cell counts. The assay was immunoSEQ multiplex PCR, and TCRdb's table has in-frame clones only and misses some. The V and J calls and clone size are taken from that table; D and trimming were inferred from the DNA. The sample consists of 90,000 to 100,000 clones, about 90% of them appearing once. Germline-derived CDR1 and CDR2 are SGDLS and YYNGEE. CDR3 length: 16 amino acids. The V gene lost 4 bases and the J gene lost 1 base, with 14 bases spanning the gap. During active infection, Seattle patients enrolled and were then monitored through disease.

The J gene is TRBJ1-4, the V gene TRBV9; possible D gene TRBD1, 5 bases. Sequencing input: peripheral blood. The origin of this receptor is a man aged 45-65 years with COVID-19, enrolled during active disease. The CDR3 loop is CASSRDSGRTNEKLFF. The CDR3 region has the DNA TGTGCCAGCAGCAGGGACTCAGGTAGAACTAATGAAAAACTGTTTTTT.